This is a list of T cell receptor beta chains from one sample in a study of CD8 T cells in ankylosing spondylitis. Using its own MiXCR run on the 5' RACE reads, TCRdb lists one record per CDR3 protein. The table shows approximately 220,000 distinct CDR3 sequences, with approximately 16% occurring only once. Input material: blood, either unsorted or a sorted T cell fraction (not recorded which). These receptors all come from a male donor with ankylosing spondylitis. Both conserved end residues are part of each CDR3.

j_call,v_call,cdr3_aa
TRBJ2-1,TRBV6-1,CASGEWTDSYNEQFF
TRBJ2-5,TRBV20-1,CSPDTQYF
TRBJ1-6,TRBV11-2,CASSLAGGLGSPLHF
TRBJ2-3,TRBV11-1,CASSLEAGGPVSRTDTQYF
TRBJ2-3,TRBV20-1,CSAILADFLNTQYF
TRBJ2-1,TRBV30,CAWSDRDYEQFF
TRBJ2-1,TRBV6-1,CASSEGTYEQFF
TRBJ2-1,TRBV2,CASSELAGASYNEQFF
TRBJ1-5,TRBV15,CATSSEGREQPQHF
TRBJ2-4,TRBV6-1,CASRTQGSKNIQYF
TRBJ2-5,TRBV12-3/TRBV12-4,CASKLVSVSETQYF
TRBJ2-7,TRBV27,CASSITGASYEQYF
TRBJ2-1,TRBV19,CASSMASGIEQFF
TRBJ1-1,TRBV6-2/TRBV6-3,CASIPLVLGTEAFF
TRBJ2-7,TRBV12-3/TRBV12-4,CASSITGLEQYF
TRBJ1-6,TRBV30,CAWSAHRDTYNSPLHF
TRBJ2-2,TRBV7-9,CASSPPVGTGELFF
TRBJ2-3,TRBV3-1,CASSQAGLSTDTQYF
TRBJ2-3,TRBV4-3,CASSPTGSADTQYF
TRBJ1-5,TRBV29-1,CSASRGVDQPQHF
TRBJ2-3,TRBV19,CASSMSPGTDTQYF
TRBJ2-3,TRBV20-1,CSAREAGGVQQYF
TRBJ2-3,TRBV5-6,CASSFGTQRGTDTQYF
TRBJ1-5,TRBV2,CASSARAGDSHQPQHF
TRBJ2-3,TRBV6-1,CASSEYFAEDTQYF
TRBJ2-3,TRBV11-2,CASSYPGLAALTDTQYF
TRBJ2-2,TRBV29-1,CSVQAENTGELFF
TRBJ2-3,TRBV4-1,CASSHPGGMGEDTQYF
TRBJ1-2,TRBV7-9,CASSSDRDYGYTF
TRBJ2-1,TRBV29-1,CSVRGRIGARDEQFF
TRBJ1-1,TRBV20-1,CSAPTGSVTEAFF
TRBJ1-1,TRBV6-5,CASSYGTGMNTEAFF
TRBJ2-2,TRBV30,CALGTVAGELFF
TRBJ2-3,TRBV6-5,CASSSPSGGDPDTQYF
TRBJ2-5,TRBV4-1,CASSQDGGDWETQYF
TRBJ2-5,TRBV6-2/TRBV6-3,CASTDGTEEETQYF
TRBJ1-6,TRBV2,CARTGENNSPLHF
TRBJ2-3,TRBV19,CASSSVGLAGTDTQYF
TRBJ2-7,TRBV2,CASRAPLPTPSYEQYF
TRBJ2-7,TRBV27,CASGTAGDYEQYF
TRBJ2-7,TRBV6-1,CASFGAGEPSYEQYF
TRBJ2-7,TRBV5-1,CASSPWTDPKHEQYF
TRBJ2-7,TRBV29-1,CSVESGTGSFYEQYF
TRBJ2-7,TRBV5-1,CASSPKSSGTGVREQYF
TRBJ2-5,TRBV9,CASSGEGLRETQYF
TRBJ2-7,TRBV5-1,CASSLGWVPHYEQYF
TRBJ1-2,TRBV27,CASSKLDSRTYGYTF
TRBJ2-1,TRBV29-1,CSVFPQLAGAANEQFF
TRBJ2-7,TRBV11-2,CASSSGLLYEQYF
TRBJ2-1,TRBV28,CASKQTSGPYNEQFF
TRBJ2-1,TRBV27,CASNSGTRPNEQFF
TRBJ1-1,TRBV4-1,CASSQAGDTNTEAFF
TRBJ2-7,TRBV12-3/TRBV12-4,CATEYEQYF
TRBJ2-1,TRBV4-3,CASAPGQGFNEQFF